The 7 T cell receptor beta chains below were found in one sample sequenced in a study of blood T cell repertoires in COVID-19. Clones were sequenced by immunoSEQ multiplex PCR, and TCRdb holds only the in-frame ones, with some missing. Among under 300,000 clones listed, approximately 88% were seen once. The sequenced sample consisted of PBMCs or T cells enriched from blood (not recorded which). The receptors here all came from a woman aged 40 to 49 who had recovered from COVID-19.

The CDR3 reads CASSPRAGGADYNEQFF. The CDR3 bases are TGCGCCAGCAGCCCACGGGCCGGGGGGGCCGACTACAATGAGCAGTTCTTC. The V gene is TRBV4-1, the J gene TRBJ2-1, with 8 bases fitting TRBD2. Trimming cost V 4 bases and J 3 bases; bases outside gene matches: 11. The CDR3 is made up of 17 amino acids. CDR1 and CDR2 from the germline V gene are MGHRA and YSYEKL.

This clone was seen once. This same CDR3 is encoded by further DNA sequences in the sample. The J gene is TRBJ1-6, the V gene TRBV7-6; D unclear. V lost 1 base to trimming and J lost 7 bases, with 8 bases between them. The CDR3 contains 14 residues. CDR1 SGHVS and CDR2 FNYEAQ come from the germline V gene. The CDR3 reads CASSLGTGNSPLHF. DNA of the CDR3: TGTGCCAGCAGCTTAGGGACGGGAAATTCACCCCTCCACTTT.

The chain uses TRBV18 and TRBJ1-1, with TRBD1 identical over 7 bases. Germline CDR1 KGHSH, CDR2 LQKENI. V dropped 3 bases and J dropped 4; count of bases not matched to a gene: 8. CDR3 length: 15 amino acids. The chain's CDR3 is CASSPTTGSSTEAFF. CDR3 bases: TGTGCCAGCTCACCCACGACAGGGAGTTCCACTGAAGCTTTCTTT.

The chain links TRBV18 to TRBJ1-5, with TRBD1 identical over 9 bases. Per germline, CDR1 KGHSH and CDR2 LQKENI. The CDR3 totals 16 residues. V shed 3 bases and J 4 bases; nucleotides not matched to a gene: 7. DNA for the CDR3: TGTGCCAGCTCACCCCGTGACAGGGGGGAAAATCAGCCCCAGCATTTT. It is translated as CASSPRDRGENQPQHF. The variable domain in full, with the rest retrieved from reference TRBV18 and TRBJ1-5, is NAGVMQNPRHLVRRRGQEARLRCSPMKGHSHVYWYRQLPEEGLKFMVYLQKENIIDESGMPKERFSAEFPKEGPSILRIQQVVRGDSAAYFCASSPRDRGENQPQHFGDGTRLSIL.

The J gene is TRBJ1-3, the V gene TRBV7-5; the D call TRBD1 from the table was never checked on the DNA. TRBV7-5 is annotated as a pseudogene. The CDR3 loop spans 17 amino acids. The DNA of the CDR3 is TGTGCCAGAAGCTACGGACAGGCTATAGACTCTGGAAACACCATATATTTT. The encoded protein is CARSYGQAIDSGNTIYF.

The CDR3 bases are TGTGCCAGCACGGGACTAGCGTCCTACAATGAGCAGTTCTTC. Translating it yields CASTGLASYNEQFF. The chain links TRBV27 to TRBJ2-1, with 10 bases lining up with TRBD2. V shed 7 bases, J shed 1 base, and the junction held 1 base outside the gene matches. The CDR3 sequence is 14 residues long. CDR1 is MNHEY, CDR2 SMNVEV, per germline (reference sequence).

For this clone: Other DNA sequences in this specimen translate into the identical CDR3. This chain uses TRBV27 with TRBJ2-7, with 7 bases matching TRBD2. This CDR3 region has 15 residues. J gave up 3 bases and V 2 bases, and 7 bases lay outside the gene matches. The germline V gene has CDR1 MNHEY and CDR2 SMNVEV (reference sequence). The CDR3: CASSLSLAESYEQYF. CDR3 in DNA: TGTGCCAGCAGTTTAAGCCTAGCGGAAAGCTACGAGCAGTACTTC.